Described below is a single TCR beta chain sequence and its context. The germline V gene has CDR1 MNHNS and CDR2 SASEGT. The CDR3 spans 14 residues. V gave up 3 bases and J gave up 3 bases, with 9 bases separating them. The sample comes from a study of blood T cell repertoires in COVID-19. Study at large: Whether acute or convalescent, the COVID-19 samples came from the United States, Italy and Spain. T cells, B-cell-depleted T cells, or PBMCs provided the cDNA or gDNA that served as material.

Study processing details: Nucleated cell number was recorded as an estimate derived from reference gene primer amplification. Profiling relied on immunoSEQ multiplex PCR, and the TCRdb table lists in-frame clones only, not all of them. The D gene and trimming were derived from the DNA, and the V and J assignments and clone size from that table. The sample includes 180,000 or so clones, roughly 78% of them seen just once. This clonotype was obtained from a woman over 75 with active or convalescent COVID-19. The chain uses TRBV6-1 and TRBJ2-1; maybe TRBD1 (6 bases). The sequencing sample was made of peripheral blood. The CDR3 here is CASSDIRGYNEQFF. In nucleotides, the CDR3 is TGTGCCAGCAGTGATATCAGGGGCTACAATGAGCAGTTCTTC.